The 27 T cell receptor beta chains presented below share a single source sample, sequenced in a study. TCRdb reprocessed the RT-PCR reads with MiXCR, giving one entry per CDR3 protein. The sample consists of about 6,500 distinct CDR3 sequences, approximately 90% of them appearing once. The sample consisted of memory CD4+ T cells from blood. These receptors were obtained from a female donor in good health, serving as a healthy control.

In regard to this clonotype: Little can be read into the size of this beta chain, an off-target read in a library designed for alpha chains. This chain connects TRBV18 to TRBJ1-1; D perhaps matches TRBD1 (5 bases). V lost 0 bases and J 2 bases, leaving 16 bases between the germline ends. The germline V gene has CDR1 KGHSH and CDR2 LQKENI. The CDR3 extends over 17 amino acids. The CDR3 region has the DNA TGTGCCAGCTCACCACCCTCGGCAGGGACCCATAACACTGAAGCTTTCTTT. Its protein is CASSPPSAGTHNTEAFF.

As concerns this clonotype: Found in a library prepared for alpha chains, this beta chain is an off-target read, and its abundance has little meaning. The rearrangement joins TRBV7-2 to TRBJ2-5, with D uncertain. V lost 3 bases to trimming and J lost 4 bases, with 9 bases between them. Germline V gene lookup returns CDR1 SGHTA and CDR2 FQGNSA. This CDR3 spans 13 amino acids. The CDR3 DNA reads as TGTGCCAGCAGCTTTCTGGGGTTAGAGACCCAGTACTTC. Amino acid sequence: CASSFLGLETQYF.

On this clonotype itself: The size of this beta chain means little, since it is a stray read in a library made for alpha chains. This chain uses TRBV15 with TRBJ2-2; TRBD1 agrees at 10 bases. J lost 5 bases, V lost 4 bases, and 4 bases had no gene match. CDR1 and CDR2 from the germline V gene are LNHNV and YYDKDF (reference sequence). CDR3 size: 15 residues. CDR3 loop: CATSTRTGGTGELFF. The CDR3 DNA reads TGTGCCACCAGCACCCGGACAGGGGGTACCGGGGAGCTGTTTTTT.

A word on this clonotype: Being off target in a library aimed at alpha chains, this beta chain has a size of little meaning. The chain combines TRBV7-2 with TRBJ2-1; maybe TRBD2 (5 bases). The germline V gene has CDR1 SGHTA and CDR2 FQGNSA. Deletions cut 0 bases from V and 3 bases from J, with 6 bases between. The CDR3 runs to 14 residues. CDR3 DNA: TGTGCCAGCAGCTTAGCGGGAGACTACAATGAGCAGTTCTTC. Amino acids: CASSLAGDYNEQFF.

Points on this clonotype: A library made for alpha chains picked up this beta chain off target, so its size means little. The chain links TRBV6-5 to TRBJ2-5; the D is unclear. The V and J ends lost 2 bases and 2 bases respectively, with 9 bases between them. This CDR3 region has 14 residues. CDR1 and CDR2 (germline): MNHEY, SVGAGI. The CDR3 nucleotides read TGTGCCAGCAGTTACGGCATCGGACAAGAGACCCAGTACTTC. Translated: CASSYGIGQETQYF.

A note on this clonotype: In a library made to pick up alpha chains, this beta chain is a stray read with a size that means little. The CDR3 region has the DNA TGCAGTGCTAGAGTTTACCGGGGGGTCACAGATACGCAGTATTTT. It specifies CSARVYRGVTDTQYF. The V gene is TRBV20-1, the J gene TRBJ2-3, with 7 bases lining up with TRBD2. J lost 2 bases, V lost 1 base, and 6 bases had no gene match. This CDR3 region has 15 residues. Germline V gives CDR1 DFQATT, CDR2 SNEGSKA (reference sequence).

On this clonotype: This beta chain was picked up by a library intended for alpha chains and is off target, so its count carries little meaning. This chain uses TRBV6-1 with TRBJ2-3; tentatively, D is TRBD1 or TRBD2 (5 bases each). The CDR3 is 15 residues long. V gave up 6 bases and J gave up 0 bases, with 13 bases separating them. The germline V gene has CDR1 MNHNS and CDR2 SASEGT. The CDR3, as DNA: TGTGCCAGCAGCCTCCGGGACGGAAGCACAGATACGCAGTATTTT. As protein: CASSLRDGSTDTQYF.

This clonotype was seen only a few times. This beta chain appears as a stray read in a library generated for alpha chains; its size is not informative. This chain uses TRBV7-2 with TRBJ1-2, with a possible D match to TRBD1 (5 bases). The CDR3 is 14 residues long. Germline CDR1 SGHTA, CDR2 FQGNSA. Trimming cost V 3 bases and J 2 bases, with 10 bases left between them. The CDR3 protein is CASSLGGENYGYTF. The CDR3 region has the DNA TGTGCCAGCAGCTTGGGAGGGGAGAACTATGGCTACACCTTC.

On this clonotype itself: With the library built for alpha chains, this beta chain is off target and its frequency is not meaningful. The rearrangement joins TRBV24-1 to TRBJ2-3; TRBD2 agrees at 8 bases. V lost 3 bases to trimming and J lost 0 bases; unmatched junction nucleotides: 7. Germline lookup yields CDR1 KGHDR and CDR2 SFDVKD. The CDR3 length is 17 residues. Here the CDR3 DNA reads TGTGCCACCAGTGATATTCCTAGCGGGCCTAGCACAGATACGCAGTATTTT. This translates into CATSDIPSGPSTDTQYF.

As for this clonotype: This beta chain represents an off-target read in a library built for alpha chains; its size is of limited meaning. The rearrangement joins TRBV24-1 to TRBJ2-5, with D tentatively TRBD2 (5 bases). This CDR3 is built from 13 residues. The germline V gene encodes CDR1 KGHDR and CDR2 SFDVKD. V was shortened by 3 bases and J by 5 bases, with 9 bases between the two germline ends. The CDR3 loop reads CATSDTGIETQYF. Here the CDR3 DNA reads TGTGCCACCAGTGATACCGGGATTGAGACCCAGTACTTC.

Concerning this clonotype: This beta chain lies outside the target of a library built for alpha chains; its clone size means little. The chain uses TRBV20-1 and TRBJ2-5; no clear D. Germline V lookup: CDR1 DFQATT, CDR2 SNEGSKA (reference sequence). The germline V and J ends were trimmed by 0 bases and 6 bases, with 11 bases remaining between them. The CDR3 loop spans 13 amino acids. The CDR3 bases are TGCAGTGCTAGAGATCTAGACGGTCAGACCCAGTACTTC. Translation gives CSARDLDGQTQYF.

With regard to this clonotype: This beta chain is an unintended read in a library built for alpha chains; its size means little. The V call is TRBV7-3, the J call TRBJ2-5, with D unclear. This CDR3 spans 13 amino acids. V was cut by 3 bases and J by 4 bases, with 9 bases left in between. The germline gives CDR1 SGHTA, CDR2 FQGTGA. In nucleotides, the CDR3 is TGTGCCAGCAGCTTGGCCCTGGGAGAGACCCAGTACTTC. Protein sequence: CASSLALGETQYF.

Comment on this clonotype: A library prepared for alpha chains yielded this beta chain as an off-target read; its size is of little meaning. The CDR3 here is CASSDPVLSYEQYF. CDR3 DNA sequence: TGCGCCAGCAGCGACCCGGTCCTCTCCTACGAGCAGTACTTC. The rearrangement joins TRBV5-1 to TRBJ2-7, with unresolved D. Trimming left V 4 bases short and J 0 bases short, with 11 bases between. The CDR3 runs 14 residues. The germline gives CDR1 SGHRS, CDR2 YFSETQ.

Worth noting for this clonotype: This beta chain is a stray sequence in a library constructed for alpha chains; its clone size is not meaningful. The CDR3 protein is CSATSGGSRSYEQYF. In DNA, the CDR3 is TGCAGTGCTACAAGCGGAGGTAGCCGCTCCTACGAGCAGTACTTC. This rearrangement joins TRBV20-1 to TRBJ2-7; D might be TRBD2 (5 bases). Germline V gives CDR1 DFQATT, CDR2 SNEGSKA (reference sequence). V lost 4 bases and J lost 0, with 16 bases in between. The CDR3 totals 15 residues.

As concerns this clonotype: A library made for alpha chains picked up this beta chain off target, so its size means little. The chain has TRBV11-2 and TRBJ2-7; unclear D gene. Trimming pared 2 bases from V and 0 bases from J, leaving 14 bases between. The CDR3 is 16 amino acids. Looked up from germline, CDR1 is SGHAT and CDR2 is FQNNGV. The CDR3: CASSLITPANSYEQYF. CDR3 DNA sequence: TGTGCCAGCAGCTTAATTACTCCGGCGAACTCCTACGAGCAGTACTTC. The full variable domain, with the rest looked up from reference TRBV11-2 and TRBJ2-7, is EAGVAQSPRYKIIEKRQSVAFWCNPISGHATLYWYQQILGQGPKLLIQFQNNGVVDDSQLPKDRFSAERLKGVDSTLKIQPAKLEDSAVYLCASSLITPANSYEQYFGPGTRLTVT.

Notes on this clonotype: Because this beta chain is a stray read in a library intended to capture alpha chains, its abundance should not be given much weight. The V gene is TRBV7-8, the J gene TRBJ2-7; D unresolved. Looked up from germline, CDR1 is SGHVS and CDR2 is FQNEAQ. V was clipped by 1 base and J by 6 bases, with 10 bases between them. The CDR3 sequence is 13 residues long. CDR3 region: CASSLGPSGEQYF. CDR3 in DNA: TGTGCCAGCAGCTTAGGACCCTCCGGCGAGCAGTACTTC. Using reference TRBV7-8 and TRBJ2-7 for the parts outside the CDR3, the full variable domain is GAGVSQSPRYKVAKRGQDVALRCDPISGHVSLFWYQQALGQGPEFLTYFQNEAQLDKSGLPSDRFFAERPEGSVSTLKIQRTQQEDSAVYLCASSLGPSGEQYFGPGTRLTVT.

To note about this clonotype: This beta chain is off target for a library built for alpha chains, so its abundance means little. The V call is TRBV4-3, the J call TRBJ2-3; D ambiguous. The CDR3 has 16 amino acids. In germline, CDR1 is LGHNA, CDR2 YSLEER. V was trimmed by 2 bases and J by 5 bases, leaving 17 bases between them. In DNA form, the CDR3 reads TGCGCCAGCAGCCAACCCGGACCCGGCGCGTTAGATACGCAGTATTTT. Protein product: CASSQPGPGALDTQYF.

Concerning this clonotype: The library was prepared for alpha chains; this beta chain is a stray read, so its frequency means little. V is TRBV27 and J is TRBJ2-1; D may be TRBD1 (7 bases). Germline CDR1 and CDR2: MNHEY and SMNVEV (reference sequence). This CDR3 comprises 14 residues. Trimming removed 2 bases from V and 8 bases from J, with 13 bases in between. As DNA, the CDR3 is TGTGCCAGCAGTTTAAATCAGGGGGAGGATGAGCAGTTCTTC. It codes for CASSLNQGEDEQFF.

Note on this clonotype: This beta chain was picked up by a library intended for alpha chains and is off target, so its count carries little meaning. The CDR3 loop is CAVGRTGGSNGGELFF. DNA for the CDR3: TGTGCCGTCGGGAGGACAGGGGGCAGCAATGGCGGGGAGCTGTTTTTT. This chain links TRBV7-2 with TRBJ2-2; 11 positions agree with TRBD1. The CDR3 runs 16 residues. V lost 11 bases and J lost 7; bases outside the gene matches: 15. Germline V gene sequence: CDR1 SGHTA, CDR2 FQGNSA.

A word on this clonotype: This beta chain is an off-target read within a library intended for alpha chains, so its frequency means little. The chain combines TRBV5-1 with TRBJ2-5, with D unresolved. V was trimmed by 4 bases and J by 2 bases, leaving 6 bases between them. This CDR3 is 12 amino acids long. Germline V gene lookup returns CDR1 SGHRS and CDR2 YFSETQ. In DNA form, the CDR3 reads TGCGCCAGCAGCCCGGAACAAGAGACCCAGTACTTC. This gives the protein CASSPEQETQYF.

This clonotype came up once. This beta chain came through as a stray read in a library set up for alpha chains, and its size says little. The rearrangement uses TRBV20-1 and TRBJ2-5; 9 nucleotides match TRBD2. The V segment lost 3 bases and the J segment 4 bases; nucleotides outside the gene matches: 9. The CDR3 runs 15 residues. Germline V lookup: CDR1 DFQATT, CDR2 SNEGSKA (reference sequence). The CDR3 spells CSARVPSGAGETQYF. The CDR3 DNA is TGCAGTGCTAGGGTTCCTAGCGGGGCCGGAGAGACCCAGTACTTC.

On this clonotype itself: A library prepared for alpha chains yielded this beta chain as an off-target read; its size is of little meaning. The rearrangement uses TRBV11-2 and TRBJ2-2; no firm D call. CDR1 and CDR2 from the germline V gene are SGHAT and FQNNGV. The CDR3 length is 15 residues. V lost 4 bases and J 1 base, leaving 10 bases between the germline ends. The CDR3 nucleotides read TGTGCCAGCAGCTCGAGCGTTAGGAACACCGGGGAGCTGTTTTTT. This translates into CASSSSVRNTGELFF. Full variable domain (missing parts from reference TRBV11-2 and TRBJ2-2): EAGVAQSPRYKIIEKRQSVAFWCNPISGHATLYWYQQILGQGPKLLIQFQNNGVVDDSQLPKDRFSAERLKGVDSTLKIQPAKLEDSAVYLCASSSSVRNTGELFFGEGSRLTVL.

As to this clonotype: Within a library made for alpha chains, this beta chain is off target, and its count is uninformative. The chain recombines TRBV20-1 with TRBJ2-1; 11 nucleotides line up with TRBD2. The CDR3 spans 16 residues. J lost 5 bases, V lost 2 bases, and 8 bases had no gene match. Germline loops: CDR1 DFQATT, CDR2 SNEGSKA (reference sequence). The CDR3 DNA sequence: TGCAGTGCTAGAAAACCTCTAGCGGGAGGCCACAATGAGCAGTTCTTC. This codes for CSARKPLAGGHNEQFF.

This clonotype was picked up one time. The library was designed around alpha chains, so this beta chain is a stray read whose abundance carries little weight. V is TRBV11-1 and J is TRBJ2-2; D uncertain. The V end lost 2 bases, the J end lost 5 bases, and 6 bases lay between the germline ends. The CDR3 consists of 13 residues. Looked up from germline, CDR1 is SGHAT and CDR2 is FQDESV (reference sequence). The CDR3 reads CASSLSLTGELFF. As DNA, the CDR3 is TGTGCCAGCAGCTTATCCCTGACCGGGGAGCTGTTTTTT.

A note on this clonotype: This beta chain is an off-target read within a library intended for alpha chains, so its frequency means little. The rearrangement uses TRBV7-9 and TRBJ1-1, with D hard to call. The CDR3 totals 14 residues. V lost 2 bases and J 7 bases, leaving 14 bases between the germline ends. Germline assignment: CDR1 SEHNR and CDR2 FQNEAQ (reference sequence). Written as DNA, the CDR3 is TGTGCCAGCAGCTTAACCCCAGTGGGCGGTGAAGCTTTCTTT. This encodes CASSLTPVGGEAFF.

In regard to this clonotype: For a library built for alpha chains, this beta chain is a stray read; little rests on its size. The V gene is TRBV29-1, the J gene TRBJ2-2; no clear D gene. This CDR3 has 14 amino acids. The V and J ends lost 6 bases and 1 base respectively, with 12 bases between them. Germline values: CDR1 SQVTM, CDR2 ANQGSEA. CDR3 sequence reads: CSVPQQQNTGELFF. CDR3 bases: TGCAGCGTGCCGCAGCAACAGAACACCGGGGAGCTGTTTTTT.

With regard to this clonotype: Found in a library prepared for alpha chains, this beta chain is an off-target read, and its abundance has little meaning. The genes are TRBV20-1 and TRBJ1-1, with 9 bases identical to TRBD1. The length of the CDR3 is 14 residues. The germline V gene encodes CDR1 DFQATT and CDR2 SNEGSKA (reference sequence). V lost 5 bases, J lost 7 bases, and 11 bases stayed unmatched. The DNA of the CDR3 is TGCAGTGCTTCACCGAGGACAGGGGAGAGTGAAGCTTTCTTT. Translation: CSASPRTGESEAFF.